This TCR beta chain is drawn from a study of beta chain features in type 1 diabetes listed by TCRdb under 2018. Looking at the study overall: Patients and healthy donors did not differ in mean age, gender distribution, total cell number or subset yield. A total of around 110,000,000 sorted cells were examined across all samples, and RNA yield correlated strongly with the number of cells per subset. In the study, recently diagnosed type 1 diabetes patients and matched healthy donors were compared on the TCRB repertoires of their sorted circulating CD4+ T cell subsets. Regulatory and stem cell-like memory subsets were obtained from only 8 patients and about eight healthy donors, while naive and central memory subsets were obtained from all 28 donors. The full study reports these points: PCR might favor shorter templates, but patient and control samples were amplified and corrected together, so any skew would affect both groups equally. A moderate but significant shortening of TCRB CDR3 length was observed in type 1 diabetes patients in all four CD4+ subsets. The naive, central memory and regulatory TCRB repertoires appeared to resemble one another more closely among patients than among healthy donors. Because small numbers of individuals were included in the HLA sub-analyses, any influence of HLA type on TCRB rearrangement was left unresolved. Patients with type 1 diabetes made fewer insertions and deleted more nucleotides at VDJ recombination sites, implying thymic rearrangement abnormalities. Because cDNA rather than genomic DNA was sequenced, highly expressing activated cells could have been over-represented, although no difference in activation and CD3 levels was found between groups.

CDR1 and CDR2 were assigned from the germline V gene (reference sequence) as LNHDA and SQIVND. From the cysteine up to the phenylalanine, the CDR3 has a length of 14 residues. Here the CDR3 DNA is all that survives: 42 bases in frame from base 1. Clipping removes 5 bases from V and 5 bases from J, with 4 as the unmatched junction base count. Worth noting for this clone: What this receptor recognizes is not known. One base away there is no much larger clone; base qualities are not given.

All of the isolated RNA was reverse transcribed with the High Capacity cDNA Reverse Transcription Kit, so expressed TCRB transcripts were sequenced. Naive, central memory and regulatory T cell samples underwent deep immunoSEQ sequencing, averaging roughly 3.5 million total reads per sample. After sorted cells were lysed in RLT buffer, RNA was extracted with DNase-treated RNeasy Micro or Mini kits, with the choice depending on cell number. To prevent cross-contamination, each cell subset was processed individually, whereas patient and healthy donor samples were processed jointly. Using the immunoSEQ multiplex PCR, TCRB sequences were amplified from cDNA into 87-bp fragments spanning the CDR3 region. Sequencing of the amplicons was done on the Illumina HiSeq platform. As for the original processing: PCR bias was computationally corrected using synthetic template baselines, reads within Hamming distance 2 were collapsed, and singletons that could not be merged were discarded. Reads were aligned to IMGT to assign V, D and J genes, CDR3 length, and insertions or deletions at six rearrangement sites. Within each subset, clonotype counts were normalized to sorted cell number, after which true diversity and Gini coefficients were computed with the tcR R package. Repertoire sharing was quantified using the overlap coefficient calculated on TCRB nucleotide sequences. Out-of-frame TCRB sequences from naive cells were analyzed as a proxy for the pre-selection repertoire. TCRdb limited this immuneACCESS table to in-frame rearrangements with V and J called. A share of clones is missing; checked studies link under half to unresolved V genes, and the rest is unexplained. V and J calls and clone size are given by that table; D and trimming were obtained from the DNA. This sample comprises about half a million clones, about an eighth of them detected only once. The ten largest clones represent 0.035% to 0.05% of the sample.

Each donor gave one peripheral blood draw, averaging around 120 mL, which was collected into heparinised tubes. A BD FACSAria II and a panel including CD45RO, CCR7, CD25, CD127, CD95 and CD27 were used to sort naive, central memory, regulatory and stem cell-like memory CD4+ T cells. Every sorted population had a purity above 95%. PBMCs were isolated immediately by Lymphoprep density gradient centrifugation and stained directly without culture. To minimize batch effects, samples were stained and sorted in pairs, one healthy donor with one patient per experiment. The source is a woman between 18 and 29 years old in good health. The sequence is built from TRBV19 and TRBJ2-5; 11 bases in between match TRBD1. Input material: naive CD4+ T cells from blood. In light of the paper, this sample's cell subset or site label describes: true naive CD4+ T cells. The CDR3 region reads CASSPRTGGETQYF. The DNA reads TGTGCCAGTAGTCCCCGGACAGGGGGCGAGACCCAGTACTTC.